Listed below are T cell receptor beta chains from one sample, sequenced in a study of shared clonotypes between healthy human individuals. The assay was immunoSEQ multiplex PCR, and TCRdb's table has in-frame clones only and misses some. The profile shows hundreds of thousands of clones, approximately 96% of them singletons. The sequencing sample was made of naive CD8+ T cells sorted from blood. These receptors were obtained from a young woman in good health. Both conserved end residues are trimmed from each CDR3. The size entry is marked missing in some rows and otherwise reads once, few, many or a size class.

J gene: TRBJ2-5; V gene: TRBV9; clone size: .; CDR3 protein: ASSVQGKETQY
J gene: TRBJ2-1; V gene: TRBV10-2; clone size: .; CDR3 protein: ASKGRDHANEQF
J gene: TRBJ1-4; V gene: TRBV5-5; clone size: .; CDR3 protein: ASSLIGLNEKLF
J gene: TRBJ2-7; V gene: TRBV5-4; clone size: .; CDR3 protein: ASSRDRRGRAGEQY
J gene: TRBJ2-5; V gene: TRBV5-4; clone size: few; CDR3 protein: ASSSPDGGETQY
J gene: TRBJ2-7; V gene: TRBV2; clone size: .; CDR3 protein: ASTKSLLADYEQY
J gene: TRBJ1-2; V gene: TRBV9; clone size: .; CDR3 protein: ASSVAPPGTGGNGYT
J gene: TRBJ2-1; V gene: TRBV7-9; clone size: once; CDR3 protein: ASSILLAGRTREQF
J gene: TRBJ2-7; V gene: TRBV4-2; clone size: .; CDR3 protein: ASSQESVTLSSYEQY
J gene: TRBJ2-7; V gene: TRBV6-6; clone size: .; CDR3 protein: ASSPVDTSYEQY
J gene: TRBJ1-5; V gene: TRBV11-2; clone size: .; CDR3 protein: ASSYGDNQPQH
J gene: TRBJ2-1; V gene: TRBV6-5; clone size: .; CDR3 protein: ASSYLGNNEQF
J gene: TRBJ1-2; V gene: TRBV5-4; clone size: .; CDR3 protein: ASSSDGGYT
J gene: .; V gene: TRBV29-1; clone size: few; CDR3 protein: SVETRTEAYEQY
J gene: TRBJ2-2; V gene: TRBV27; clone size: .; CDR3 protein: ASSRLKVTGELF
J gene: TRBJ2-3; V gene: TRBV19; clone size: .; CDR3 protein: ASSASGDLHYTDTQY